This is a list of T cell receptor beta chains from one sample in a study of beta chain features in type 1 diabetes. The protocol was immunoSEQ multiplex PCR, while the TCRdb copy is restricted to in-frame clones and leaves out a portion. The sample has fewer than 200,000 clones, less than 9.5% seen once. Sample: central memory CD4+ T cells from blood. All receptors come from a man between 18 and 29 years old in good health. CDR3s include the opening cysteine and the closing phenylalanine or tryptophan. Fields, in order: CDR3 DNA, CDR3 protein, J gene, clone size, D gene, V gene. D genes are given only for firm matches. A clone size is listed for some rows: how often the clone was seen (once, few, many), or a class if it is expanded.

CDR3nt: TGTGCCACCAAGACAGGGGGAGGGACCGGGGAGCTGTTTTTT
CDR3aa: CATKTGGGTGELFF
j_gene: TRBJ2-2
abundance: .
d_gene: TRBD1
v_gene: TRBV10-3

CDR3nt: TGTGCCAGCAGCTTGGACAGGGGGACTGAAGCTTTCTTT
CDR3aa: CASSLDRGTEAFF
j_gene: TRBJ1-1
abundance: .
d_gene: TRBD1
v_gene: TRBV5-6

CDR3nt: TGTGCCAGCAGTTTATGGCCGGGACAGGGGTTTAATCAGCCCCAGCATTTT
CDR3aa: CASSLWPGQGFNQPQHF
j_gene: TRBJ1-5
abundance: .
d_gene: TRBD1
v_gene: TRBV28

CDR3nt: TGTGCCAGCAGGGATCCACTAGCGGGAGGTATCAATGAGCAGTTCTTC
CDR3aa: CASRDPLAGGINEQFF
j_gene: TRBJ2-1
abundance: .
d_gene: TRBD2
v_gene: TRBV11-2

CDR3nt: TGTGCCAGCAGCTTTACGGGACAGGGGGCGGGTGAGCAGTACTTC
CDR3aa: CASSFTGQGAGEQYF
j_gene: TRBJ2-7
abundance: few
d_gene: TRBD1
v_gene: TRBV7-2

CDR3nt: TGTGCCAGCAGCCAGACTGACTCAGGGGCGGGTGGCACTGAAGCTTTCTTT
CDR3aa: CASSQTDSGAGGTEAFF
j_gene: TRBJ1-1
abundance: .
d_gene: .
v_gene: TRBV4-2

CDR3nt: TGCGCCAGCAGCGGTAGGGGACAGGGGGCTTCGGAGTACTTC
CDR3aa: CASSGRGQGASEYF
j_gene: TRBJ2-7
abundance: .
d_gene: TRBD1
v_gene: TRBV5-1

CDR3nt: TGTGCCAGCAGCTTAGAAAGTTCCCCGGACACTGAAGCTTTCTTT
CDR3aa: CASSLESSPDTEAFF
j_gene: TRBJ1-1
abundance: .
d_gene: .
v_gene: TRBV7-4

CDR3nt: TGCAGCGTTGAACCTTCGACTCGAAGGGATACGCAGTATTTT
CDR3aa: CSVEPSTRRDTQYF
j_gene: TRBJ2-3
abundance: few
d_gene: .
v_gene: TRBV29-1

CDR3nt: TGTGCCAGCAGCTTAGAGACAGGGAAGTACGACGAGCAGTACTTC
CDR3aa: CASSLETGKYDEQYF
j_gene: TRBJ2-7
abundance: many
d_gene: TRBD1
v_gene: TRBV7-9

CDR3nt: TGTGCCAGCAGGACTAGCGGGAGTTACGAGCAGTACTTC
CDR3aa: CASRTSGSYEQYF
j_gene: TRBJ2-7
abundance: many
d_gene: TRBD2
v_gene: TRBV28

CDR3nt: TGTGCCAGCAGTGAACCGGCAGGGCTCAGGCCTGGGGCCAACGTCCTGACTTTC
CDR3aa: CASSEPAGLRPGANVLTF
j_gene: TRBJ2-6
abundance: few
d_gene: .
v_gene: TRBV25-1

CDR3nt: TGCGCCAGCACCATGACTAGCGGGTCCTACGAGCAGTACTTC
CDR3aa: CASTMTSGSYEQYF
j_gene: TRBJ2-7
abundance: many
d_gene: TRBD2
v_gene: TRBV5-1

CDR3nt: TGTGCCAGCAGCGTAGTTGGACGGGGGGTTAACACTGAAGCTTTCTTT
CDR3aa: CASSVVGRGVNTEAFF
j_gene: TRBJ1-1
abundance: many
d_gene: .
v_gene: TRBV9

CDR3nt: TGTGCCAGCAGTTACTCGCGGCGCACCAAATCGGGGGAGCAGTACTTC
CDR3aa: CASSYSRRTKSGEQYF
j_gene: TRBJ2-7
abundance: .
d_gene: .
v_gene: TRBV6-6

CDR3nt: TGTGCCAGCAGCCAGTTCCGACAGGGGGCTCGGGAGACCCAGTACTTC
CDR3aa: CASSQFRQGARETQYF
j_gene: TRBJ2-5
abundance: many
d_gene: TRBD1
v_gene: TRBV14

CDR3nt: TGCAGCGTTGAACGAACAGGGGGCGAGGAGACCCAGTACTTC
CDR3aa: CSVERTGGEETQYF
j_gene: TRBJ2-5
abundance: .
d_gene: TRBD1
v_gene: TRBV29-1

CDR3nt: TGTGCCAGCAGTACAAACAGGGATAGTTCACCCCTCCACTTT
CDR3aa: CASSTNRDSSPLHF
j_gene: TRBJ1-6
abundance: few
d_gene: .
v_gene: TRBV28

CDR3nt: TGTGCCAGCAGTTTATATACAGGGGTGAACGAGCAGTACTTC
CDR3aa: CASSLYTGVNEQYF
j_gene: TRBJ2-7
abundance: few
d_gene: TRBD1
v_gene: TRBV28

CDR3nt: TGCGCCAGCAGCCAATCCTGGCCCCAAGAGACCCAGTACTTC
CDR3aa: CASSQSWPQETQYF
j_gene: TRBJ2-5
abundance: many
d_gene: .
v_gene: TRBV4-3

CDR3nt: TGTGCCAGTAGTATAGCGGGAGTCGGGTACAATGAGCAGTTCTTC
CDR3aa: CASSIAGVGYNEQFF
j_gene: TRBJ2-1
abundance: many
d_gene: .
v_gene: TRBV19

CDR3nt: TGTGCCAGCAGCTTCGGTCTAGCGGGGGGTCCTAGCACAGATACGCAGTATTTT
CDR3aa: CASSFGLAGGPSTDTQYF
j_gene: TRBJ2-3
abundance: .
d_gene: TRBD2
v_gene: TRBV5-4

CDR3nt: TGCGCCAGCAGCCAAGAGGACTATTTTTCTAGCACAGATACGCAGTATTTT
CDR3aa: CASSQEDYFSSTDTQYF
j_gene: TRBJ2-3
abundance: few
d_gene: .
v_gene: TRBV4-1

CDR3nt: TGTGCCAGCAGCTGGAGGGTGGGAGGGGCCGGGGAGACCCAGTACTTC
CDR3aa: CASSWRVGGAGETQYF
j_gene: TRBJ2-5
abundance: few
d_gene: TRBD2
v_gene: TRBV5-5

CDR3nt: TGTGCCAGCAGGATGCCGGGACTAGCGGGAGTAGAGACCGGGGAGCTGTTTTTT
CDR3aa: CASRMPGLAGVETGELFF
j_gene: TRBJ2-2
abundance: few
d_gene: TRBD2
v_gene: TRBV28

CDR3nt: TGTGCCGGCGGGTTGACTTGGGGTACGCAGTATTTT
CDR3aa: CAGGLTWGTQYF
j_gene: TRBJ2-3
abundance: few
d_gene: .
v_gene: TRBV2

CDR3nt: TGCGCCAGCAAAAGGGCAGGGCCAGATACGCAGTATTTT
CDR3aa: CASKRAGPDTQYF
j_gene: TRBJ2-3
abundance: few
d_gene: .
v_gene: TRBV5-1

CDR3nt: TGTGCCAGCAGTACTAGCGGGACCTACGAGCAGTACTTC
CDR3aa: CASSTSGTYEQYF
j_gene: TRBJ2-7
abundance: few
d_gene: TRBD2
v_gene: TRBV2

CDR3nt: TGCGCCAGCAGCCAAGTTGTGGAAGGGAGGGCGGGCTACACCTTC
CDR3aa: CASSQVVEGRAGYTF
j_gene: TRBJ1-2
abundance: few
d_gene: .
v_gene: TRBV4-3

CDR3nt: TGCGCCAGCAGCTTGTCGGGGGAGGGTGGAGCTTTCTTT
CDR3aa: CASSLSGEGGAFF
j_gene: TRBJ1-1
abundance: .
d_gene: .
v_gene: TRBV5-1

CDR3nt: TGTGCCAGCAGAGAGGGACTAGCGGCGTCGAATACGCAGTATTTT
CDR3aa: CASREGLAASNTQYF
j_gene: TRBJ2-3
abundance: few
d_gene: TRBD2
v_gene: TRBV6-5

CDR3nt: TGTGCCAGCAGCCAAGATCTAGGAGCAGATACGCAGTATTTT
CDR3aa: CASSQDLGADTQYF
j_gene: TRBJ2-3
abundance: many
d_gene: .
v_gene: TRBV14

CDR3nt: TGTGCCAGCAGCGGACCGGGACTAGCTAGGGATGAGCAGTTCTTC
CDR3aa: CASSGPGLARDEQFF
j_gene: TRBJ2-1
abundance: many
d_gene: TRBD2
v_gene: TRBV9

CDR3nt: TGTGCCAGTAGTCGGGACAGAATCTTCTACGAGCAGTACTTC
CDR3aa: CASSRDRIFYEQYF
j_gene: TRBJ2-7
abundance: few
d_gene: TRBD1
v_gene: TRBV19

CDR3nt: TGTGCCTGGAGTGTACAAACTGAGCAGTTCTTC
CDR3aa: CAWSVQTEQFF
j_gene: TRBJ2-1
abundance: few
d_gene: .
v_gene: TRBV30

CDR3nt: TGTGCCAGCATCTATTCTCTCTCCCTCTCGGATGGCTACACCTTC
CDR3aa: CASIYSLSLSDGYTF
j_gene: TRBJ1-2
abundance: .
d_gene: .
v_gene: TRBV7-9

CDR3nt: TGTGCCAGCAGCTTCGGACAGACCTTTAACTATGGCTACACCTTC
CDR3aa: CASSFGQTFNYGYTF
j_gene: TRBJ1-2
abundance: few
d_gene: .
v_gene: TRBV5-6

CDR3nt: TGTGCCAGCAGCCGAGGACAGGTCGTGGATAATGAAAAACTGTTTTTT
CDR3aa: CASSRGQVVDNEKLFF
j_gene: TRBJ1-4
abundance: .
d_gene: TRBD1
v_gene: TRBV5-4